Listed below are T cell receptor beta chains from one sample, sequenced in a study of T cell repertoires in cytomegalovirus infection. Which antigens these TCRs recognize remains unknown. MiXCR was run by TCRdb on the reads, yielding one entry per CDR3 protein. The top ten hold around 41% of the sample, which has around 100,000 distinct CDR3 sequences, 30% to 35% seen once. Sequenced here: CD8+ T cells from cultured PBMCs, sampled from culture after CMV antigen stimulation. Receptors originate from a human donor in good health (CMV status not recorded). Some clones in this sample may be carry-over from other donors' samples. The CDR3 runs from the conserved cysteine through the conserved F or W. A D gene is named only where the DNA matches it firmly. Size is omitted from some rows. Given values are once, few, many or a class for expanded clones.

J: TRBJ2-5; size: -; D: TRBD1; V: TRBV4-3; CDR3: CASSQDTETGRGEETQYF; DNA: TGCGCCAGCAGCCAAGATACAGAGACAGGGCGAGGGGAAGAGACCCAGTACTTC
J: TRBJ1-1; size: -; D: -; V: TRBV2; CDR3: CASRGLGRTEAFF; DNA: TGTGCCAGCAGGGGTCTGGGACGGACTGAAGCTTTCTTT
J: TRBJ2-1; size: many; D: -; V: TRBV7-2; CDR3: CASSLAVGLSYNEQFF; DNA: TGTGCCAGCAGCTTAGCTGTGGGGCTCAGTTACAATGAGCAGTTCTTC
J: TRBJ1-2; size: -; D: TRBD1; V: TRBV6-1; CDR3: CASSTGGASYTF; DNA: TGTGCCAGCAGTACAGGGGGCGCGAGCTACACCTTC
J: TRBJ1-1; size: -; D: -; V: TRBV9; CDR3: CASSVALGGAGEYTEAFF; DNA: TGTGCCAGCAGCGTAGCGCTTGGTGGGGCAGGGGAGTACACTGAAGCTTTCTTT
J: TRBJ2-7; size: few; D: -; V: TRBV11-1; CDR3: CASSHQAYEQYF; DNA: TGTGCCAGCAGCCACCAGGCCTACGAGCAGTACTTC
J: TRBJ1-1; size: -; D: -; V: TRBV6-5; CDR3: CASSYADMNTEAFF; DNA: TGTGCCAGCAGTTACGCCGATATGAACACTGAAGCTTTCTTT
J: TRBJ1-3; size: many; D: TRBD1; V: TRBV7-9; CDR3: CASIQPVRGTGLLSSGNTIYF; DNA: TGTGCCAGCATCCAGCCGGTCCGGGGGACAGGCCTACTGAGCTCTGGAAACACCATATATTTT
J: TRBJ2-5; size: many; D: TRBD2; V: TRBV7-6; CDR3: CASSLGRWSSGGQETQYF; DNA: TGTGCCAGCAGCTTAGGAAGATGGTCTAGCGGGGGACAAGAGACCCAGTACTTC
J: TRBJ2-5; size: -; D: -; V: TRBV11-2; CDR3: CASSLILQETQYF; DNA: TGTGCCAGCAGCTTAATACTCCAAGAGACCCAGTACTTC
J: TRBJ2-5; size: many; D: TRBD1; V: TRBV7-2; CDR3: CASSNNPRETGGVLAGETQYF; DNA: TGTGCCAGCAGCAACAACCCCCGTGAGACAGGGGGCGTATTAGCTGGGGAGACCCAGTACTTC
J: TRBJ2-1; size: -; D: TRBD2; V: TRBV12-3/TRBV12-4; CDR3: CASSFPSGGAPSYNEQFF; DNA: TGTGCCAGCAGTTTTCCTAGCGGGGGGGCACCCTCCTACAATGAGCAGTTCTTC
J: TRBJ2-1; size: -; D: -; V: TRBV10-3; CDR3: CAITDPPQNNEQFF; DNA: TGTGCCATCACCGACCCCCCGCAGAACAATGAGCAGTTCTTC
J: TRBJ1-4; size: many; D: TRBD1; V: TRBV7-9; CDR3: CASSRRGQNQGTNEKLFF; DNA: TGTGCCAGCAGTCGGAGGGGACAGAATCAGGGCACTAATGAAAAACTGTTTTTT
J: TRBJ1-5; size: few; D: TRBD1; V: TRBV20-1; CDR3: CSARQDRGRGQPQHF; DNA: TGCAGTGCTAGACAGGACAGGGGGAGAGGTCAGCCCCAGCATTTT
J: TRBJ2-3; size: -; D: -; V: TRBV4-2; CDR3: CASSPDREGTDTQYF; DNA: TGTGCCAGCAGCCCTGACAGGGAGGGCACAGATACGCAGTATTTT
J: TRBJ2-1; size: few; D: -; V: TRBV19; CDR3: CASNYGTPGNEQFF; DNA: TGTGCCAGTAATTATGGGACGCCGGGAAATGAGCAGTTCTTC
J: TRBJ1-6; size: many; D: -; V: TRBV5-1; CDR3: CASSLGRDNSPLHF; DNA: TGCGCCAGCAGCCTCGGTCGGGATAATTCACCCCTCCACTTT
J: TRBJ2-2; size: -; D: -; V: TRBV4-1; CDR3: CASSFRQEPNTGELFF; DNA: TGCGCCAGCAGCTTTCGACAGGAGCCGAACACCGGGGAGCTGTTTTTT
J: TRBJ1-2; size: -; D: -; V: TRBV4-2; CDR3: CASSEGWGNYGYTF; DNA: TGTGCCAGCAGCGAGGGCTGGGGGAACTATGGCTACACCTTC
J: TRBJ1-1; size: few; D: TRBD1; V: TRBV6-1; CDR3: CASSWDRGQNTEAFF; DNA: TGTGCCAGCAGTTGGGACAGGGGGCAGAACACTGAAGCTTTCTTT
J: TRBJ1-5; size: many; D: TRBD1; V: TRBV7-9; CDR3: CASSGQGNQPQHF; DNA: TGTGCCAGCAGTGGACAGGGCAATCAGCCCCAGCATTTT
J: TRBJ2-5; size: few; D: TRBD2; V: TRBV7-2; CDR3: CASSLTGLADQETQYF; DNA: TGTGCCAGCAGCCTAACGGGACTAGCGGACCAAGAGACCCAGTACTTC
J: TRBJ1-2; size: -; D: TRBD1; V: TRBV19; CDR3: CASRGQGAHYGYTF; DNA: TGTGCCAGTAGGGGACAGGGGGCTCACTATGGCTACACCTTC
J: TRBJ2-2; size: -; D: -; V: TRBV6-2/TRBV6-3; CDR3: CASSFLLGTGELFF; DNA: TGTGCCAGCAGTTTCCTCCTGGGCACCGGGGAGCTGTTTTTT
J: TRBJ2-1; size: -; D: TRBD2; V: TRBV12-3/TRBV12-4; CDR3: CASGTGGSYNEQFF; DNA: TGTGCCAGCGGAACGGGGGGCTCCTACAATGAGCAGTTCTTC
J: TRBJ2-2; size: -; D: -; V: TRBV7-9; CDR3: CASSFRANTGELFF; DNA: TGTGCCAGCAGCTTTAGGGCGAACACCGGGGAGCTGTTTTTT
J: TRBJ1-2; size: few; D: -; V: TRBV7-8; CDR3: CASSLLGAGAIAGYTF; DNA: TGTGCCAGCAGCTTATTGGGGGCAGGCGCCATTGCTGGCTACACCTTC
J: TRBJ2-3; size: -; D: -; V: TRBV4-1; CDR3: CASSHRQESTDTQYF; DNA: TGCGCCAGCAGCCACCGACAGGAGAGCACAGATACGCAGTATTTT
J: TRBJ2-7; size: -; D: TRBD2; V: TRBV5-4; CDR3: CASSERVSSGGAYEQYF; DNA: TGTGCCAGCAGCGAGAGGGTATCGAGCGGGGGGGCCTACGAGCAGTACTTC
J: TRBJ1-4; size: many; D: -; V: TRBV25-1; CDR3: CASRTSYSTNEKLFF; DNA: TGTGCCAGCAGGACCTCGTACTCCACTAATGAAAAACTGTTTTTT
J: TRBJ1-2; size: -; D: TRBD1; V: TRBV11-1; CDR3: CASSPAQGDYGYTF; DNA: TGTGCCAGCAGCCCGGCACAGGGGGACTATGGCTACACCTTC
J: TRBJ2-1; size: -; D: TRBD2; V: TRBV4-1; CDR3: CASSQGASGGPYNEQFF; DNA: TGCGCCAGCAGCCAAGGCGCTAGCGGGGGGCCCTACAATGAGCAGTTCTTC
J: TRBJ2-5; size: few; D: -; V: TRBV12-5; CDR3: CASARWGEETQYF; DNA: TGTGCTAGTGCCCGGTGGGGGGAAGAGACCCAGTACTTC
J: TRBJ1-2; size: few; D: -; V: TRBV12-5; CDR3: CASGFVEGPNYGYTF; DNA: TGTGCTAGTGGTTTCGTTGAGGGACCTAACTATGGCTACACCTTC
J: TRBJ1-5; size: few; D: TRBD1; V: TRBV29-1; CDR3: CSQGARGFSNQPQHF; DNA: TGCAGCCAGGGGGCCAGGGGATTTAGCAATCAGCCCCAGCATTTT
J: TRBJ2-7; size: -; D: -; V: TRBV4-3; CDR3: CASSRTLNLYEQYF; DNA: TGCGCCAGCAGCCGCACGCTGAATCTCTACGAGCAGTACTTC
J: TRBJ2-3; size: -; D: TRBD1; V: TRBV27; CDR3: CASSLLWTGRADTQYF; DNA: TGTGCCAGCAGTTTATTGTGGACAGGGCGAGCCGATACGCAGTATTTT
J: TRBJ2-2; size: once; D: TRBD1; V: TRBV7-9; CDR3: CASSDDRDHGELFF; DNA: TGTGCCAGCAGCGACGACAGGGATCACGGGGAGCTGTTTTTT
J: TRBJ2-7; size: -; D: TRBD1; V: TRBV12-3/TRBV12-4; CDR3: CASRNTGDRYEQYF; DNA: TGTGCCAGCAGAAATACAGGGGACAGGTACGAGCAGTACTTC
J: TRBJ1-5; size: few; D: TRBD1; V: TRBV12-3/TRBV12-4; CDR3: CASSDGTAQHF; DNA: TGTGCCAGCAGTGATGGGACAGCCCAGCATTTT
J: TRBJ2-3; size: few; D: -; V: TRBV12-3/TRBV12-4; CDR3: CASSQNRLTDTQYF; DNA: TGTGCCAGCAGCCAGAACAGGCTCACAGATACGCAGTATTTT
J: TRBJ2-7; size: few; D: TRBD2; V: TRBV7-9; CDR3: CASSGTSGGTYEQYF; DNA: TGTGCCAGCAGCGGGACTAGCGGGGGGACCTACGAGCAGTACTTC
J: TRBJ2-3; size: -; D: TRBD2; V: TRBV20-1; CDR3: CSGRLAGGRTDTQYF; DNA: TGCAGTGGCCGCCTAGCGGGGGGGCGCACAGATACGCAGTATTTT
J: TRBJ1-2; size: few; D: -; V: TRBV7-9; CDR3: CASTFSTGRGYTF; DNA: TGTGCCAGCACCTTTAGTACAGGACGTGGCTACACCTTC
J: TRBJ1-2; size: many; D: -; V: TRBV19; CDR3: CASSIAGLYANYGYTF; DNA: TGTGCCAGTAGTATAGCAGGGCTCTACGCGAACTATGGCTACACCTTC
J: TRBJ1-2; size: few; D: -; V: TRBV27; CDR3: CASSLSLGGFLYGYTF; DNA: TGTGCCAGCAGTTTATCGCTTGGAGGGTTTCTCTATGGCTACACCTTC
J: TRBJ2-7; size: few; D: -; V: TRBV2; CDR3: CASSDGILTYEQYF; DNA: TGTGCCAGCAGTGACGGTATTCTCACCTACGAGCAGTACTTC
J: TRBJ1-5; size: -; D: TRBD1; V: TRBV5-1; CDR3: CASSLEKSGGLEHF; DNA: TGCGCCAGCAGCTTGGAAAAATCAGGGGGCCTCGAGCATTTT
J: TRBJ2-3; size: -; D: TRBD2; V: TRBV7-4; CDR3: CASSLEAGGDTDTQYF; DNA: TGTGCCAGCAGCTTAGAAGCGGGGGGAGACACAGATACGCAGTATTTT
J: TRBJ1-3; size: many; D: -; V: TRBV7-2; CDR3: CASSFRDSGNTIYF; DNA: TGTGCCAGCAGCTTCCGAGACTCTGGAAACACCATATATTTT
J: TRBJ1-1; size: -; D: -; V: TRBV4-3; CDR3: CASSQVVRVNTEAFF; DNA: TGCGCCAGCAGCCAAGTCGTCAGGGTGAACACTGAAGCTTTCTTT
J: TRBJ2-4; size: many; D: -; V: TRBV12-3/TRBV12-4; CDR3: CASSSASGNIQYF; DNA: TGTGCCAGCAGTTCAGCCAGCGGAAACATTCAGTACTTC
J: TRBJ2-7; size: -; D: -; V: TRBV29-1; CDR3: CSVSGFSSYEQYF; DNA: TGCAGCGTTTCGGGGTTTAGCTCCTACGAGCAGTACTTC
J: TRBJ2-5; size: once; D: -; V: TRBV12-3/TRBV12-4; CDR3: CASGYVGGKKETQYF; DNA: TGTGCCAGCGGCTACGTTGGGGGAAAAAAAGAGACCCAGTACTTC
J: TRBJ1-3; size: -; D: -; V: TRBV6-5; CDR3: CASSLNSGNTIYF; DNA: TGTGCCAGCAGTCTCAACTCTGGAAACACCATATATTTT